The next 24 T cell receptor beta chains were all read from a single sample in a study of spatial heterogeneity in lung cancer. Noted time point: sample taken at primary tumor resection. TCRdb recomputed calls from the 5' RACE reads with MiXCR, one row per CDR3 protein. The table records roughly 6,500 distinct CDR3 sequences, about 8.2% of them present only once. Sequencing was performed on normal lung tissue next to the tumor, taken at surgery. The receptors here all came from a female donor with early-stage non-small cell lung cancer.

This clonotype ranks as medium-sized. This chain connects TRBV20-1 to TRBJ2-5; weak D call: TRBD1 (6 bases). This CDR3 is 12 amino acids long. Germline V gene sequence: CDR1 DFQATT, CDR2 SNEGSKA (reference sequence). V lost 2 bases and J 5 bases, leaving 9 bases between the germline ends. The CDR3 DNA sequence: TGCAGTGCTAGACCAGGGGCTGAGACCCAGTACTTC. Translating gives CSARPGAETQYF.

By frequency in the sample, this clonotype is medium-sized (0.01 to 0.1%). V gene TRBV4-3 combines with J gene TRBJ1-1; D unresolved. Germline CDR1 reads LGHNA; CDR2 reads YSLEER. The germline V and J ends were trimmed by 7 bases and 6 bases, with 15 bases remaining between them. The CDR3 is made up of 13 amino acids. The CDR3 reads CASTQNSDAEAFF. The CDR3 nucleotides are TGCGCCAGCACCCAGAACAGTGACGCTGAAGCTTTCTTT.

The chain employs TRBV28 and TRBJ2-3, with 7 bases aligning to TRBD1. Germline CDR1 MDHEN, CDR2 SYDVKM. J gave up 0 bases and V 6 bases, and 6 bases lay outside the gene matches. CDR3 length: 15 amino acids. Written as DNA, the CDR3 is TGTGCCAGCAGCTTCACAGGGGCCAGCACAGATACGCAGTATTTT. The encoded protein is CASSFTGASTDTQYF.

This clonotype was observed at least ten times. CDR3 nucleotides: TGTGCCAGCAGTCCGTCGGGGGGGAAGGGATCACCCCTCCACTTT. Translated, it gives CASSPSGGKGSPLHF. This chain joins TRBV28 and TRBJ1-6; tentatively, D is TRBD1 (5 bases). The V and J ends lost 5 bases and 10 bases respectively, with 18 bases between them. The CDR3 covers 15 residues. Germline CDR1 MDHEN, CDR2 SYDVKM.

This clonotype is labeled medium-sized (0.01 to 0.1%). This chain links TRBV2 with TRBJ1-2; TRBD1 aligns across 8 bases. The CDR3 consists of 14 residues. The germline CDR1 and CDR2 sequences are SNHLY and FYNNEI. Trimming at V came to 6 bases and at J to 8 bases, leaving 11 bases not matched to a gene. CDR3 region: CASSRGQEDRGYTF. The CDR3 DNA follows: TGTGCCAGCAGCAGGGGGCAGGAGGATCGAGGCTACACCTTC.

This clonotype was observed a handful of times. The V call is TRBV4-2, the J call TRBJ2-5; TRBD2 agrees at 8 bases. The CDR3 runs 17 residues. Germline CDR1 reads LGHNA; CDR2 reads YNFKEQ. J lost 4 bases, V lost 1 base, and 11 bases had no gene match. CDR3 in DNA: TGTGCCAGCAGCCAAGTTCGGTCCCGCGGGGGGCGAGAGACCCAGTACTTC. Translated, it gives CASSQVRSRGGRETQYF.

This clonotype is medium-sized (0.01 to 0.1%) in the sample. This rearrangement joins TRBV12-3 or TRBV12-4 to TRBJ2-3; possibly TRBD2 for D (6 bases). The CDR3 spans 17 residues. Trimming cost V 3 bases and J 2 bases, with 18 bases left between them. The CDR3 here is CASSFRASATSTDTQYF. The CDR3 coding sequence is TGTGCCAGCAGTTTTCGTGCTAGCGCGACTTCCACAGATACGCAGTATTTT.

The chain uses TRBV9 and TRBJ2-1; TRBD1 matches at 11 bases. CDR1 SGDLS and CDR2 YYNGEE come from the germline V gene. The CDR3 has 17 amino acids. V lost 4 bases to trimming and J lost 8 bases; unmatched junction nucleotides: 14. As DNA, the CDR3 is TGTGCCAGCAGCCTATATTCGGACAGGGGGCTTTCCGATGAGCAGTTCTTC. Its translation is CASSLYSDRGLSDEQFF. Supplemented by reference TRBV9 and TRBJ2-1, the full variable domain reads DSGVTQTPKHLITATGQRVTLRCSPRSGDLSVYWYQQSLDQGLQFLIQYYNGEERAKGNILERFSAQQFPDLHSELNLSSLELGDSALYFCASSLYSDRGLSDEQFFGPGTRLTVL.

V gene TRBV20-1 combines with J gene TRBJ2-5; 9 nucleotides match TRBD2. The CDR3 is made up of 18 amino acids. Germline CDR1 reads DFQATT; CDR2 reads SNEGSKA (reference sequence). Trimming cost V 1 base and J 5 bases; bases outside gene matches: 17. The CDR3 is CSARVPSGLTSGGETQYF. The CDR3 region has the DNA TGCAGTGCTAGAGTCCCCTCTGGATTGACTAGCGGTGGGGAGACCCAGTACTTC.

By share, this clonotype ranks as medium-sized. The V and J genes are TRBV20-1 and TRBJ2-5; TRBD2 aligns across 9 bases. The germline gives CDR1 DFQATT, CDR2 SNEGSKA (reference sequence). V trimming: 7 bases; J trimming: 1 base; junction bases outside the gene matches: 10. CDR3 length: 15 residues. The CDR3 DNA reads as TGCAGTGGAACTAGTGATAGCGGGAGCCAAGAGACCCAGTACTTC. It codes for CSGTSDSGSQETQYF.

This clonotype qualifies as medium-sized. The chain carries TRBV3-1 and TRBJ1-4; D is perhaps TRBD1 (5 bases). The V gene's germline CDR1 is LGHDT and CDR2 YNNKEL (reference sequence). This CDR3 has 15 residues. Trimming removed 4 bases at V and 8 bases at J, with 17 bases between. CDR3 sequence: CASSLDNRKGEKLFF. CDR3 coding DNA: TGTGCCAGCAGCCTCGACAACCGGAAGGGGGAAAAACTGTTTTTT.

Notes on this clonotype: It may be a read error: a sequence one base away is much more abundant. The chain carries TRBV10-1 and TRBJ1-2; D not resolved. The CDR3 is made up of 12 amino acids. Germline loops: CDR1 WNHNN, CDR2 SYGVQD (reference sequence). CDR3 DNA: TGCGCCAGCCGTGAGACTAACTATGGCTACAACTTC. It translates to CASRETNYGYNF.

This clonotype has a count of ten or more. The chain carries TRBV19 and TRBJ2-1, with D perhaps TRBD2 (6 bases). Germline CDR1 reads LNHDA; CDR2 reads SQIVND (reference sequence). Trimming pared 8 bases from V and 7 bases from J, leaving 9 bases between. CDR3 length: 11 residues. The CDR3 nucleotides are TGTGCCAGTGGAGGGCTAAATGAGCAGTTCTTC. This encodes CASGGLNEQFF.

By share, this clonotype ranks as medium-sized (0.01 to 0.1%). This sequence joins TRBV7-8 and TRBJ2-5; D is perhaps TRBD1 (5 bases). The V end lost 3 bases, the J end lost 1 base, and 15 bases lay between the germline ends. Germline V lookup: CDR1 SGHVS, CDR2 FQNEAQ. The CDR3 is 16 amino acids. For the CDR3, the DNA is TGTGCCAGCAGCTTTGTGGGGCGCAACCTCCAAGAGACCCAGTACTTC. The encoded protein is CASSFVGRNLQETQYF.

Concerning this clonotype: A single base separates this from a much larger clone, so it may be a read error. V gene TRBV18 combines with J gene TRBJ1-1; D uncertain. Trimming pared 4 bases from V and 3 bases from J, leaving 9 bases between. The germline gives CDR1 KGHSH, CDR2 LQKENI. There are 13 residues in the CDR3. The CDR3 DNA is TGTGCCAGCTCACGAATCCAGGACACTGAAGCTTTCTTT. It encodes CASSRIQDTEAFF.

This clonotype was seen more than once but under ten times. CDR3 coding DNA: TGTGCCAGCAGCAAACAGGGGGACGAGCAGTACTTC. Protein sequence: CASSKQGDEQYF. This chain uses TRBV7-2 with TRBJ2-7; 8 positions match TRBD1. Germline V gene lookup returns CDR1 SGHTA and CDR2 FQGNSA. With V trimmed by 5 bases and J by 5 bases, 2 bases remained unmatched. The length of the CDR3 is 12 residues.

The genes are TRBV2 and TRBJ2-5, with D maybe TRBD2 (5 bases). Germline CDR1 and CDR2: SNHLY and FYNNEI. This CDR3 has 15 amino acids. Trimming removed 4 bases from V and 4 bases from J, with 16 bases in between. CDR3 sequence: CASSGNKRRGETQYF. The CDR3 DNA reads as TGTGCCAGCAGTGGAAATAAGCGTCGGGGAGAGACCCAGTACTTC.

This clonotype is classed as medium-sized. This chain links TRBV5-1 with TRBJ1-1, with 7 nucleotides matching TRBD1. There are 15 residues in the CDR3. Losses at the gene ends were 4 bases for V and 0 bases for J; bases not matched to a gene: 6. The germline V gene has CDR1 SGHRS and CDR2 YFSETQ. CDR3 sequence reads: CASSRMGQLNTEAFF. The CDR3, as DNA: TGCGCCAGCAGCCGAATGGGACAGTTGAACACTGAAGCTTTCTTT.

Judged by abundance, this clonotype is medium-sized. This chain connects TRBV20-1 to TRBJ1-5, with 8 bases that match TRBD1. Germline-derived CDR1 and CDR2 are DFQATT and SNEGSKA (reference sequence). The CDR3 loop spans 14 amino acids. V lost 6 bases and J lost 3; bases outside the gene matches: 7. Written as DNA, the CDR3 is TGCAGTGCCACGGACAGGGAAGCCAATCAGCCCCAGCATTTT. Translated, it gives CSATDREANQPQHF.

This clonotype was detected ten times or more. The chain employs TRBV7-2 and TRBJ2-1; 11 bases line up with TRBD1. V dropped 1 base and J dropped 3; count of bases not matched to a gene: 5. The V gene's germline CDR1 is SGHTA and CDR2 FQGNSA. This CDR3 is built from 17 residues. CDR3 sequence reads: CASSLDGTGGFYNEQFF. CDR3 sequence (DNA): TGTGCCAGCAGCTTAGATGGGACAGGGGGTTTCTACAATGAGCAGTTCTTC. Filled out from reference TRBV7-2 and TRBJ2-1, the complete variable domain reads GAGVSQSPSNKVTEKGKDVELRCDPISGHTALYWYRQSLGQGLEFLIYFQGNSAPDKSGLPSDRFSAERTGGSVSTLTIQRTQQEDSAVYLCASSLDGTGGFYNEQFFGPGTRLTVL.

By its share, this clonotype is large. The genes are TRBV6-5 and TRBJ1-2; 9 nucleotides align to TRBD1. Germline V gene sequence: CDR1 MNHEY, CDR2 SVGAGI. CDR3 length equals 14 residues. V lost 4 bases to trimming and J lost 8 bases; unmatched junction nucleotides: 8. The CDR3 reads CASSSTSTGGGYTF. CDR3 DNA: TGTGCCAGCAGTTCAACATCGACAGGGGGAGGCTACACCTTC.

This clonotype is labeled medium-sized. The chain is built from TRBV4-2 and TRBJ1-6; 8 nucleotides align to TRBD1. J was trimmed by 0 bases and V by 0 bases; bases with no gene match: 7. The CDR3 loop spans 19 amino acids. Germline CDR1 LGHNA, CDR2 YNFKEQ. CDR3 in amino acids: CASSQESDRDSSYNSPLHF. The CDR3 bases are TGTGCCAGCAGCCAAGAGTCGGACAGGGATAGCTCCTATAATTCACCCCTCCACTTT.

This clonotype rates as medium-sized. J is TRBJ2-7 and V is TRBV28; D is uncertain. With 1 base removed from V and 2 bases from J, the gap between germline ends came to 6 bases. This CDR3 is 13 amino acids long. The germline V gene encodes CDR1 MDHEN and CDR2 SYDVKM. The CDR3 nucleotides are TGTGCCAGCAGTTTATTGACAACCTACGAGCAGTACTTC. Protein: CASSLLTTYEQYF.

This clonotype was counted between two and nine times. The V call is TRBV5-1, the J call TRBJ2-2, with D possibly TRBD2 on 5 matching bases. CDR3 size: 15 residues. With 4 bases removed from V and 5 bases from J, the gap between germline ends came to 15 bases. Germline V CDR1 and CDR2: SGHRS, YFSETQ. The CDR3 region has the DNA TGCGCCAGCAGCCCCACGGGGATTATTACCGGGGAGCTGTTTTTT. As protein: CASSPTGIITGELFF.